This entry describes one T cell receptor beta chain. The antigen remains unidentified. The sample comes from a study of post-analysis software for immune sequencing data. General study results and limits: A handful of TRBV segments appeared more often in patients than in controls, and TRBV5-6, TRBV5-1 and TRBV20-1 were among these.

The TCR beta cDNA libraries carried unique molecular identifiers. The source material, roughly 0.9 to 11 million T cells, gave rise to 500,000 or so cDNA molecules. TCRdb reanalysed the PCR reads using MiXCR and keeps one entry per CDR3 protein. The sample has about 770,000 distinct CDR3 sequences, about half seen once. This CDR3 is 14 amino acids long. Germline V gene data show CDR1 as MNHEY and CDR2 as SVGAGI. Germline trimming cut 6 bases from V and 2 bases from J; bases unmatched to any gene: 1. The chain combines TRBV6-5 with TRBJ2-3; 11 positions agree with TRBD2. Sequencing used blood. The clonotype comes from a girl between 10 and 17 years old with multiple sclerosis. The CDR3 bases are TGTGCCAGCAGACTAGCGGGAGACACAGATACGCAGTATTTT. It encodes CASRLAGDTDTQYF.